The 15 T cell receptor beta chains below all came from one sample that was sequenced in a study of blood T cell repertoires in COVID-19. Some clones are missing from TCRdb's copy, which holds only in-frame ones; the method was immunoSEQ multiplex PCR. The data contain some 340,000 clones, about 83% of them singletons. The sample taken for sequencing was peripheral blood. The receptors were sampled from a man aged 25 to 40 with active or convalescent COVID-19.

The rearrangement joins TRBV7-9 to TRBJ1-4; D is unclear. CDR1 and CDR2 from the germline V gene are SEHNR and FQNEAQ (reference sequence). The CDR3 loop spans 12 amino acids. V was trimmed by 5 bases and J by 8 bases, leaving 9 bases between them. CDR3 amino acids: CASSPSGEKLFF. For the CDR3, the DNA is TGTGCCAGCAGCCCGTCGGGAGAAAAACTGTTTTTT.

J is TRBJ2-1 and V is TRBV10-3, with 12 bases aligning to TRBD2. This CDR3 has 16 residues. From germline, CDR1 is ENHRY and CDR2 SYGVKD. After removal of 6 bases from V and 1 base from J, the junction contained 4 bases not matched to a gene. CDR3 DNA: TGTGCCATCAGCTCTAGCGGGGGGGGGTCCTACAATGAGCAGTTCTTC. Protein sequence: CAISSSGGGSYNEQFF.

The chain couples TRBV19 to TRBJ2-3, with 8 bases matching TRBD2. Unmatched junction bases numbered 2, after V lost 1 base and J lost 2 bases. Looked up from germline, CDR1 is LNHDA and CDR2 is SQIVND (reference sequence). CDR3 length equals 15 residues. The CDR3 DNA follows: TGTGCCAGTAGTATAGGCGGGGGGCTCACAGATACGCAGTATTTT. As protein: CASSIGGGLTDTQYF. The entire variable domain, with the rest obtained from reference TRBV19 and TRBJ2-3, is as follows: DGGITQSPKYLFRKEGQNVTLSCEQNLNHDAMYWYRQDPGQGLRLIYYSQIVNDFQKGDIAEGYSVSREKKESFPLTVTSAQKNPTAFYLCASSIGGGLTDTQYFGPGTRLTVL.

In this sample, this clone turned up a few times. The V gene is TRBV5-1, the J gene TRBJ1-3, with a tentative D call TRBD1 (5 bases). The CDR3 is 17 residues long. The germline V gene encodes CDR1 SGHRS and CDR2 YFSETQ. The germline V and J ends were trimmed by 4 bases and 4 bases, with 21 bases remaining between them. The DNA of the CDR3 is TGCGCCAGCAGCCCACAGGCCATATCTACCAGAGGAAACACCATATATTTT. Its protein is CASSPQAISTRGNTIYF.

This clone was seen more than once but under ten times. This sequence joins TRBV6-2 or TRBV6-3 and TRBJ1-2; 7 positions match TRBD1. Losses at the gene ends were 2 bases for V and 2 bases for J; bases not matched to a gene: 5. This CDR3 comprises 15 residues. Germline CDR1 and CDR2: MNHEY and SVGEGT. The CDR3 nucleotides are TGTGCCAGCAGTTACGAGGAGACAGGGAACTATGGCTACACCTTC. As protein: CASSYEETGNYGYTF.

This rearrangement joins TRBV7-8 to TRBJ1-3; D not certain. CDR1 and CDR2 (germline): SGHVS, FQNEAQ. This CDR3 contains 15 residues. The V end was cut by 1 base, the J end by 4 bases, with 11 bases between. The CDR3 DNA reads as TGTGCCAGCAGCTTAGTAGCGCTGGGAGGAAACACCATATATTTT. Protein product: CASSLVALGGNTIYF. The complete variable domain, with remaining parts taken from reference TRBV7-8 and TRBJ1-3, reads GAGVSQSPRYKVAKRGQDVALRCDPISGHVSLFWYQQALGQGPEFLTYFQNEAQLDKSGLPSDRFFAERPEGSVSTLKIQRTQQEDSAVYLCASSLVALGGNTIYFGEGSWLTVV.

This sequence joins TRBV7-2 and TRBJ1-5; D gene uncertain. The CDR3 has 14 residues. CDR1 is SGHTA and CDR2 is FQGNSA in the germline V gene. The V end was cut by 1 base, the J end by 0 bases, with 4 bases between. The CDR3 loop is CASSLEHSNQPQHF. DNA for the CDR3: TGTGCCAGCAGCTTAGAGCATAGCAATCAGCCCCAGCATTTT. The full variable domain, in which reference TRBV7-2 and TRBJ1-5 provide the parts outside the CDR3, is GAGVSQSPSNKVTEKGKDVELRCDPISGHTALYWYRQSLGQGLEFLIYFQGNSAPDKSGLPSDRFSAERTGGSVSTLTIQRTQQEDSAVYLCASSLEHSNQPQHFGDGTRLSIL.

In its sample, this clone was seen many times. The chain recombines TRBV4-2 with TRBJ2-6; 11 nucleotides align to TRBD1. J was trimmed by 0 bases and V by 1 base; bases with no gene match: 2. The germline gives CDR1 LGHNA, CDR2 YNFKEQ. This CDR3 is 18 amino acids long. CDR3 DNA sequence: TGTGCCAGCAGCCAAGGAGGACAGGGGGCCTCTGGGGCCAACGTCCTGACTTTC. This translates into CASSQGGQGASGANVLTF.

The CDR3 DNA follows: TGTGCCAGCAGCCCCGACAGGTTCGAGCAGTACTTC. Protein: CASSPDRFEQYF. This chain links TRBV6-2 or TRBV6-3 with TRBJ2-7; maybe TRBD1 (6 bases). V lost 6 bases, J lost 6 bases, and 12 bases lay in between. This CDR3 has 12 residues. The V gene's germline CDR1 is MNHEY and CDR2 SVGEGT.

The chain carries TRBV5-4 and TRBJ1-1; 7 bases are shared with TRBD1. This CDR3 contains 13 residues. Germline V gives CDR1 SGHNT, CDR2 YYREEE (reference sequence). Trimming cost V 3 bases and J 8 bases; bases outside gene matches: 7. This CDR3 is CASSYNRGAEAFF. The CDR3 DNA is TGTGCCAGCAGCTACAACAGGGGAGCCGAAGCTTTCTTT. The full variable domain, in which reference TRBV5-4 and TRBJ1-1 provide the parts outside the CDR3, is ETGVTQSPTHLIKTRGQQVTLRCSSQSGHNTVSWYQQALGQGPQFIFQYYREEENGRGNFPPRFSGLQFPNYSSELNVNALELDDSALYLCASSYNRGAEAFFGQGTRLTVV.

The rearrangement joins TRBV10-3 to TRBJ2-1; TRBD2 matches 7 bases. Germline V CDR1 and CDR2: ENHRY, SYGVKD. The V gene end was trimmed by 5 bases and the J gene end by 4 bases; junction bases not matched to a gene: 5. The CDR3 has 14 amino acids. This CDR3 reads CAISLSSGYNEQFF. CDR3 nucleotide sequence: TGTGCCATCAGTCTGTCTAGCGGTTACAATGAGCAGTTCTTC.

This clone was picked up one time. This chain uses TRBV30 with TRBJ1-4; TRBD1 might be the D (5 bases). Germline CDR1 GTSNPN, CDR2 SVGIG (reference sequence). The CDR3 length is 15 residues. Trimming pared 8 bases from V and 3 bases from J, leaving 19 bases between. CDR3: CAGTTRERANEKLFF. The CDR3 DNA reads TGTGCCGGGACGACTCGGGAGCGTGCTAATGAAAAACTGTTTTTT.

The chain recombines TRBV11-3 with TRBJ2-2, with 12 nucleotides matching TRBD2. The CDR3 is 17 amino acids. Trimming removed 5 bases from V and 3 bases from J; junction bases left unmatched: 7. Per germline, CDR1 SGHNT and CDR2 YENEEA. The DNA of the CDR3 is TGTGCCAGCAGCGCCGGACTAGCGGGACTCGACACCGGGGAGCTGTTTTTT. Protein sequence: CASSAGLAGLDTGELFF.

V and J are TRBV19 and TRBJ2-7; weak D call: TRBD2 (5 bases). The germline V gene encodes CDR1 LNHDA and CDR2 SQIVND (reference sequence). This CDR3 contains 12 residues. The germline V and J ends were trimmed by 6 bases and 2 bases, with 8 bases remaining between them. Here the CDR3 DNA reads TGTGCCAGTAGCGGAGGAGCCTACGAGCAGTACTTC. Protein: CASSGGAYEQYF.

The genes are TRBV7-8 and TRBJ2-1; D uncertain. Trimming stripped 0 bases from V and 0 bases from J, with 6 bases between. From germline, CDR1 is SGHVS and CDR2 FQNEAQ. This CDR3 region has 15 residues. Here the CDR3 reads CASSLAESSYNEQFF. For the CDR3, the DNA is TGTGCCAGCAGCTTAGCGGAGAGCTCCTACAATGAGCAGTTCTTC.